The 8 T cell receptor beta chains below come from one sample, sequenced in a study of Graves' ophthalmopathy and Graves' hyperthyroidism. Beta-chain TCR CDR3 regions were amplified from RNA transcripts. The authors performed first-round RT-PCR with HTBI primers and then a second-round multiplex PCR. Using its own MiXCR run on the multiplex PCR reads, TCRdb lists one record per CDR3 protein. The data contain 210,000 or so distinct CDR3 sequences, 25% to 30% of them singletons. Sequences were obtained from peripheral blood. These receptors all stem from a man in his fifties or sixties with Graves' ophthalmopathy.

This sequence joins TRBV11-2 and TRBJ1-3; 8 nucleotides line up with TRBD1. This CDR3 region has 16 residues. Germline CDR1 is SGHAT and CDR2 is FQNNGV. Trimming cost V 0 bases and J 8 bases; bases outside gene matches: 9. Written as DNA, the CDR3 is TGTGCCAGCAGCTTAGATCCATCGGGACAGGTCGACACCATATATTTT. Protein sequence: CASSLDPSGQVDTIYF.

This clonotype was seen many times. The rearrangement links TRBV12-3 or TRBV12-4 to TRBJ2-7; D perhaps matches TRBD2 (5 bases). The CDR3 consists of 13 residues. Trimming took off 6 bases at V and 3 bases at J, with 12 bases between the two ends. CDR3 sequence reads: CASSSSGVYEQYF. CDR3 coding DNA: TGTGCCAGCAGCTCCAGCGGAGTCTACGAGCAGTACTTC.

This clonotype has ten or more counts. The chain carries TRBV27 and TRBJ2-7; D might be TRBD2 (5 bases). Between the trimmed V and J ends, which lost 2 bases and 5 bases, there was a span of 13 bases. This CDR3 spans 14 amino acids. CDR1 is MNHEY and CDR2 is SMNVEV in the germline V gene (reference sequence). As DNA, the CDR3 is TGTGCCAGCAGTTTAGGTGGGAGTGGCAACGAGCAGTACTTC. Its translation is CASSLGGSGNEQYF.

This CDR3 is CASSFWDGEQYF. The CDR3 coding sequence is TGTGCCAGCAGTTTTTGGGACGGCGAGCAGTACTTC. The chain joins TRBV12-3 or TRBV12-4 to TRBJ2-7; D is possibly TRBD1 or TRBD2 (5 bases each). This CDR3 spans 12 amino acids. Trimming removed 3 bases at V and 6 bases at J, with 9 bases between.

CDR3 nucleotides: TGCAGCGTTACCGACAGTAGCAATCAGCCCCAGCATTTT. Its protein is CSVTDSSNQPQHF. The V call is TRBV29-1, the J call TRBJ1-5; a possible D gene is TRBD1 (5 bases). The ends were cut back, 5 bases at V and 0 bases at J, with 8 bases in the middle. The germline gives CDR1 SQVTM, CDR2 ANQGSEA. This CDR3 is built from 13 residues.

The rearrangement links TRBV12-3 or TRBV12-4 to TRBJ1-6, with D perhaps matching TRBD1 (5 bases). The CDR3 is 13 residues long. Trimming cost V 7 bases and J 7 bases, with 11 bases left between them. The CDR3: CASTVGENSPLHF. CDR3 sequence (DNA): TGTGCCAGCACCGTGGGGGAGAATTCACCCCTCCACTTT.

This clonotype was counted ten times or more. This chain joins TRBV18 and TRBJ1-5; D remains unclear. In germline, CDR1 is KGHSH, CDR2 LQKENI. Deletions cut 1 base from V and 0 bases from J, with 4 bases between. The CDR3 length is 14 residues. In DNA form, the CDR3 reads TGTGCCAGCTCACCACAGGATAGCAATCAGCCCCAGCATTTT. It is translated as CASSPQDSNQPQHF.

The chain combines TRBV18 with TRBJ1-1; D is ambiguous. The germline V gene has CDR1 KGHSH and CDR2 LQKENI. The CDR3 is 14 residues long. V was pared by 3 bases and J by 0 bases, with 8 bases between. The CDR3 DNA is TGTGCCAGCTCACCGTCGGTAGTGAACACTGAAGCTTTCTTT. Protein: CASSPSVVNTEAFF.